The 12 T cell receptor beta chains below come from one sample, sequenced in a study of blood T cell repertoires in COVID-19. Profiled with immunoSEQ multiplex PCR; TCRdb holds only in-frame clones, not every one. There are roughly 230,000 clones in the sample; nearly 90% occur only once, and about 0.65% lies in the top ten. The sample taken for sequencing was peripheral blood. The receptors come from a human donor in a cohort sampled during active COVID-19.

This clone appeared a single time. The chain joins TRBV2 to TRBJ2-5; D call uncertain. Trimming pared 0 bases from V and 4 bases from J, leaving 15 bases between. The CDR3 consists of 16 residues. Germline loops: CDR1 SNHLY, CDR2 FYNNEI. Here the CDR3 reads CASSEAVVRRGETQYF. The DNA of the CDR3 is TGTGCCAGCAGTGAAGCGGTTGTGCGCAGAGGAGAGACCCAGTACTTC.

The CDR3: CASSLPSAAGYSTEQFF. The CDR3, as DNA: TGTGCCAGCAGCTTGCCCAGTGCAGCGGGCTATTCCACCGAGCAGTTCTTC. The chain joins TRBV28 to TRBJ2-1; a weak D match, TRBD2 (6 bases). From germline, CDR1 is MDHEN and CDR2 SYDVKM. V lost 6 bases to trimming and J lost 10 bases, with 28 bases between them. The CDR3 runs to 17 residues.

V gene TRBV3-1 (or the pseudogene TRBV3-2) combines with J gene TRBJ1-4; no definite D call. Trimming left V 0 bases short and J 3 bases short, with 11 bases between. Looked up from germline, CDR1 is LGHDT and CDR2 is YNNKEL (reference sequence). This CDR3 is built from 16 residues. The CDR3 is CASSQEGPGSNEKLFF. The DNA for the CDR3 is TGTGCCAGCAGCCAAGAGGGTCCGGGGTCTAATGAAAAACTGTTTTTT.

The chain carries TRBV2 and TRBJ2-7; 7 nucleotides agree with TRBD2. V lost 2 bases, J lost 2 bases, and 6 bases stayed unmatched. CDR3 size: 15 residues. Germline loops: CDR1 SNHLY, CDR2 FYNNEI. Written as DNA, the CDR3 is TGTGCCAGCAGTGAATCGGCTAGCGGTGCCTACGAGCAGTACTTC. Translating gives CASSESASGAYEQYF.

The rearrangement uses TRBV7-2 and TRBJ1-1; perhaps TRBD1 as D (5 bases). The CDR3 totals 14 residues. The V and J ends lost 2 bases and 3 bases respectively, with 10 bases between them. CDR1 is SGHTA and CDR2 is FQGNSA in the germline V gene. The CDR3 protein is CASSLTPRDTEAFF. The CDR3, as DNA: TGTGCCAGCAGCTTAACTCCCAGGGACACTGAAGCTTTCTTT.

The chain couples TRBV24-1 to TRBJ2-7, with TRBD1 matching 9 bases. Per germline, CDR1 KGHDR and CDR2 SFDVKD. The CDR3 extends over 15 amino acids. Trimming at V came to 7 bases and at J to 0 bases, leaving 6 bases not matched to a gene. As DNA, the CDR3 is TGTGCCACCAGGACCGGACAGGGGAACTCCTACGAGCAGTACTTC. This codes for CATRTGQGNSYEQYF.

This clone occurred once. CDR3 region: CASSPGLAGPDEQFF. The CDR3 bases are TGTGCCAGCAGCCCCGGACTAGCTGGACCAGATGAGCAGTTCTTC. The chain joins TRBV7-2 to TRBJ2-1, with 8 bases lining up with TRBD2. V trimming: 5 bases; J trimming: 8 bases; junction bases outside the gene matches: 11. The length of the CDR3 is 15 residues. Germline V gene lookup returns CDR1 SGHTA and CDR2 FQGNSA.

This sequence joins TRBV6-5 and TRBJ2-7; 8 bases fit TRBD2. Germline V gives CDR1 MNHEY, CDR2 SVGAGI. The CDR3 consists of 16 residues. The V gene end was trimmed by 0 bases and the J gene end by 2 bases; junction bases not matched to a gene: 6. As DNA, the CDR3 is TGTGCCAGCAGTTACTCGATTCCAGCGGGGGCCTACGAGCAGTACTTC. Amino acids: CASSYSIPAGAYEQYF.

This chain connects TRBV5-8 to TRBJ2-1, with 12 bases lining up with TRBD2. Germline CDR1 reads SGHTS; CDR2 reads YDEGEE. The CDR3 is made up of 16 amino acids. J lost 4 bases, V lost 0 bases, and 2 bases had no gene match. This CDR3 reads CASSLGLAGDYNEQFF. The CDR3 coding sequence is TGTGCCAGCAGCTTGGGACTAGCGGGGGATTACAATGAGCAGTTCTTC.

The chain links TRBV25-1 to TRBJ1-3, with D possibly TRBD1 on 6 matching bases. Germline V gene sequence: CDR1 MGHDK, CDR2 SYGVNS. V lost 3 bases to trimming and J lost 3 bases, with 12 bases between them. The CDR3 is 15 amino acids. The CDR3 bases are TGTGCCAGCAGTGATTGGGGGGGGCTTGGAAACACCATATATTTT. It translates to CASSDWGGLGNTIYF.

The chain has TRBV7-2 and TRBJ2-3, with 10 bases lining up with TRBD1. Germline CDR1 SGHTA, CDR2 FQGNSA. This CDR3 spans 15 amino acids. With 3 bases clipped from V and 6 bases from J, the junction kept 6 bases outside the gene matches. The CDR3 is CASSFDRGPLDTQYF. CDR3 nucleotides: TGTGCCAGCAGCTTCGACAGGGGGCCGTTGGATACGCAGTATTTT.

The V call is TRBV28, the J call TRBJ1-5; D uncertain. Trimming took off 6 bases at V and 3 bases at J, with 12 bases between the two ends. The CDR3 is 14 amino acids. Germline CDR1 reads MDHEN; CDR2 reads SYDVKM. The CDR3 nucleotides read TGTGCCAGCAGCACTGGCGGTTACAATCAGCCCCAGCATTTT. Translated: CASSTGGYNQPQHF. The full variable domain, rest sourced from reference TRBV28 and TRBJ1-5, is DVKVTQSSRYLVKRTGEKVFLECVQDMDHENMFWYRQDPGLGLRLIYFSYDVKMKEKGDIPEGYSVSREKKERFSLILESASTNQTSMYLCASSTGGYNQPQHFGDGTRLSIL.